This T cell receptor (beta chain) stems from a study of Ad26.COV2.S vaccination and SARS-CoV-2 variants. Data came from immunoSEQ multiplex PCR; TCRdb stores just in-frame clones and leaves some out. The sample includes about 680,000 clones, 80% to 90% of them seen just once. Of note for this clone: Its antigen is not identified.

Points from the study as a whole: Recipients given vaccine exceeded placebo recipients in spike-specific TCR breadth. Possible underestimation of total T cell responses by the TCR breadth and depth analyses was noted.

Treatment in this sample: around 19 received Ad26.COV2.S at low or high dose, single or two shots; 5 received placebo; per-sample allocation not given. At day 63 after the first vaccine or placebo injection, samples were drawn. Aged 18-55 years, donor was enrolled in Boston in the early 2020s. This TCR derives from a person between 18 and 59 years old who received the Ad26.COV2.S COVID-19 vaccine or a placebo. Sequencing used peripheral blood, obtained in a trial of Ad26.COV2.S vaccine versus placebo.

CDR3 protein: CASSYGGTVNQPQHF. DNA for the CDR3: TGTGCCAGCAGTTACGGGGGGACAGTCAATCAGCCCCAGCATTTT. The chain links TRBV6-2 or TRBV6-3 to TRBJ1-5, with TRBD1 identical over 7 bases. The CDR3 runs to 15 residues. With 2 bases clipped from V and 3 bases from J, the junction kept 4 bases outside the gene matches. Per the germline V gene, CDR1 is MNHEY and CDR2 is SVGEGT.